These T cell receptor beta chains were read from a single sample in a study of shared clonotypes between healthy human individuals. Repertoires were generated with immunoSEQ multiplex PCR, while TCRdb's copy carries only in-frame clones and drops some. The table shows fewer than 550,000 clones, with over 60% occurring only once. The sequencing sample was made of PBMCs. The receptors shown here come from a woman between 40 and 50 years old in good health. Some clones in this sample may be carry-over from other donors' samples. The CDR3 runs from the conserved cysteine through the conserved F or W. D genes are given only for firm matches. Clone size is not always given. Where it is, it says once, few, many or a class for expanded clones.

cdr3_aa,cdr3_nt,j_call,d_call,v_call,clone_size
CASTRTGEAYEQYF,TGTGCCAGCACCCGGACAGGGGAGGCCTACGAGCAGTACTTC,TRBJ2-7,TRBD1,TRBV25-1,once
CASSIRGGPDQPQHF,TGTGCCAGTAGTATAAGGGGGGGTCCGGATCAGCCCCAGCATTTT,TRBJ1-5,NA,TRBV19,few
CASSPGQGSYEQYF,TGTGCCAGCTCACCTGGACAGGGATCCTACGAGCAGTACTTC,TRBJ2-7,TRBD1,TRBV18,NA
CASSLYEGGTNYGYTF,TGCGCCAGCAGCCTGTACGAAGGGGGTACTAACTATGGCTACACCTTC,TRBJ1-2,NA,TRBV4-1,NA
CASSLPQNEQFF,TGTGCCAGCAGTTTACCCCAGAATGAGCAGTTCTTC,TRBJ2-1,NA,TRBV28,NA
CASSHVGSGRDIQYF,TGTGCCAGCAGCCACGTGGGTAGCGGGAGGGACATTCAGTACTTC,TRBJ2-4,TRBD2,TRBV7-9,NA
CASSEEGGGNTIYF,TGTGCCAGCAGTGAAGAGGGTGGTGGAAACACCATATATTTT,TRBJ1-3,NA,TRBV2,NA
CASSSGDSNTGELFF,TGTGCCAGCAGTTCGGGCGACTCGAACACCGGGGAGCTGTTTTTT,TRBJ2-2,NA,TRBV28,NA
CAWSATGGRQYF,TGTGCCTGGAGTGCGACAGGGGGGCGACAGTACTTC,TRBJ2-7,TRBD1,TRBV30,NA
CASSPWGGGGEAFF,TGTGCCAGCAGCCCGTGGGGAGGGGGCGGTGAAGCTTTCTTT,TRBJ1-1,TRBD1,TRBV7-3,NA